This TCR beta chain was retrieved from a study of T cell clonality in common variable immunodeficiency (dated by TCRdb to between 2014 and 2017). What the authors observed across the whole study: The authors noted that sequencing repertoires of T cell subpopulations would be needed to clarify what caused the increased clonality in CVID. Patient heterogeneity within the CVID cohort put limits on correlating repertoire features with clinical complications. Reportedly, TCRbeta sequences from CVID had fewer deletions and N-nucleotide insertions, and highly modified clones with 13 or more V deletions were absent from CVID. Increased TCRbeta clonality was found in CVID subjects compared with healthy controls (t-test p = 0.018), with the increase being most characteristic of about a third of subjects. Healthy controls shared more TCRbeta clones with each other than CVID subjects shared among themselves (p < 0.0001). Although equal DNA input was used, an average of roughly 80,000 unique sequences per sample was obtained for controls, compared with some 30,000 for CVID samples.

The CDR3 numbers 15 residues from cysteine through phenylalanine. The CDR3 was read in part: 36 bases, with the frame set at base 1. V lost 1 base and J lost 4 bases, and the count of bases not matched to a germline gene is 6. CDR1 and CDR2, looked up from the germline V gene (reference sequence), are DFQATT and SNEGSKA. This clone appeared many times. Its antigen target is currently unknown. The read ends 3 residues before the CDR3 terminus; that terminus is restored from the germline J gene. Most of the CVID patients and most of the healthy controls were of Caucasian heritage. Heparinized peripheral whole blood samples of 5 to 8 ml were collected from each donor. TCRbeta CDR3 repertoires were sequenced from genomic DNA of adults with common variable immune deficiency (CVID) and healthy adult controls. The control group comprised approximately 22 healthy adult volunteers, about twelve female and 10 male, aged about 23 to 75 years with a mean age of 34. Diluted blood was subjected to density centrifugation over Hypaque 1077 or Ficoll-Paque for isolation of peripheral blood mononuclear cells. Unsorted mononuclear cells served as the source of genomic DNA, which was extracted either by Qiagen column purification or by a centrifugation-based method.

Equivalent amounts of genomic DNA from CVID and control samples were used as sequencing input. For every sample, a 60 bp segment covering the rearranged TCRbeta CDR3 region was amplified and then sequenced. The immunoSEQ assay, a bias-corrected multiplex PCR combined with high-throughput sequencing, was used to amplify TCRbeta. The paper's processing steps were these. Every unique nucleotide sequence was considered a clone and was annotated with V, D and J genes, copy number and frequency. Sequences were labeled productive if in frame, and non-productive if out of frame or containing stop codons. As previously described, clonality was computed from Shannon's entropy. The predicted amino acid sequences of productive clones were used to derive the mean CDR3 Kyte-Doolittle hydropathy. Using the R hclust function, scaled V gene usage was clustered hierarchically with Manhattan distance and complete linkage. Sharing of clones by CDR3 amino acid sequence was evaluated through resampling of 12 repertoires per group over 100 rounds. The repertoires were searched for approximately 70 published EBV-specific TCRbeta sequences and some 230 published CMV-specific TCRbeta sequences. A couple of CVID samples that yielded fewer than 10,000 sequences were excluded from the analysis, so around 40 CVID repertoires were retained. The clones in this table, taken by TCRdb from immuneACCESS, are in-frame only. Not every clone is retained; where verified, under half of the shortfall comes from an unresolved V gene, and the cause of the rest is unknown. The DNA gave D and trimming, while V, J and clone size come from that table. The table puts roughly 51,000 clones in this sample, none counted just once. The leading ten clones occupy about 5% of the sample.

The receptor chain draws on TRBV20-1 and TRBJ2-3; 9 bases in between match TRBD2. Sequencing was carried out using peripheral blood mononuclear cells. This TCR was sampled from a person aged 18 to 70 in good health. The CDR3: CSARVGSGSADTQYF. CDR3 DNA, as far as it was read: TGCAGTGCTAGAGTGGGTAGCGGGAGCGCAGATACG.